This record looks at one T cell receptor beta chain sequence and its context. The sample is drawn from a study of cytomegalovirus exposure and HLA in healthy donors. Germline CDR1 and CDR2: MNHEY and SVGAGI. The CDR3 loop spans 14 amino acids. Vbeta (60) and Jbeta (13) primers were used in the PCR. Method: immunoSEQ multiplex PCR; TCRdb's copy keeps in-frame clones and lacks some. Here the sample spans some 200,000 clones, 70% being singletons. This receptor was identified in a man between 40 and 49 years old in good health and CMV-seropositive. Sequencing was carried out using PBMCs. This chain joins TRBV6-5 and TRBJ2-5, with D possibly TRBD1 on 6 matching bases. The closer fit of TRBJ2-7 to the DNA end suggests the J call may be wrong. The CDR3 DNA reads as TGTGCCAGCAGTCCCGGCAGGGGCGTCGACGAGCAGTACTTC. Translation: CASSPGRGVDEQYF.